This T cell receptor beta chain was recovered during a study of T cell responses to AZD1222 COVID-19 vaccine. Assay: immunoSEQ multiplex PCR; the TCRdb copy retains only in-frame clones and omits some. This table holds tens of thousands of clones, about 92% found once. This clone was recorded once. Its antigen is undetermined. V was shortened by 0 bases and J by 6 bases, with 14 bases between the two germline ends. The germline gives CDR1 SEHNR, CDR2 FQNEAQ (reference sequence). CDR3 length equals 15 residues. Study-level results: The donor cohort was predominantly white British with a female majority, and clonal diversity may have been underestimated.

The clonotype was recovered from an adult who received the AZD1222 COVID-19 vaccine. The chain couples TRBV7-9 to TRBJ1-1; D is unresolved. Sequenced here: peripheral blood, sampled 28 days after the second AZD1222 dose. The CDR3 sequence: CASSLASGIISEAFF. CDR3 nucleotides: TGTGCCAGCAGCTTAGCGTCCGGCATAATCTCTGAAGCTTTCTTT. The full variable domain, completed using reference TRBV7-9 and TRBJ1-1, is DTGVSQNPRHKITKRGQNVTFRCDPISEHNRLYWYRQTLGQGPEFLTYFQNEAQLEKSRLLSDRFSAERPKGSFSTLEIQRTEQGDSAMYLCASSLASGIISEAFFGQGTRLTVV.